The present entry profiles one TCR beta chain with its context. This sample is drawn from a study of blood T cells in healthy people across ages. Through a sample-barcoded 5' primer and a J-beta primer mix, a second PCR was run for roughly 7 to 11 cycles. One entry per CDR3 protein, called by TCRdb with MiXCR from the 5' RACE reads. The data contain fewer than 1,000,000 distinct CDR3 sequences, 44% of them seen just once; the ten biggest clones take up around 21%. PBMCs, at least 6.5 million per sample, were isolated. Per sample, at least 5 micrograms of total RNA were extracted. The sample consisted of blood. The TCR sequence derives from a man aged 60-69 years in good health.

The CDR3 coding sequence is TGTGCCAGCAGCAGGGACAGGGGGCGCCCCCATGAAAAACTGTTTTTT. It specifies CASSRDRGRPHEKLFF. The chain uses TRBV7-2 and TRBJ1-4, with TRBD1 matching over 12 bases. Germline loops: CDR1 SGHTA, CDR2 FQGNSA. After removal of 5 bases from V and 6 bases from J, the junction contained 7 bases not matched to a gene. CDR3 length equals 16 residues. Using reference TRBV7-2 and TRBJ1-4 for the parts outside the CDR3, the full variable domain is GAGVSQSPSNKVTEKGKDVELRCDPISGHTALYWYRQSLGQGLEFLIYFQGNSAPDKSGLPSDRFSAERTGGSVSTLTIQRTQQEDSAVYLCASSRDRGRPHEKLFFGSGTQLSVL.